This TCR beta chain was found in a study of CD8+ T cells in alopecia areata. As the sequencing template, cDNA was produced by extracting RNA and reverse transcribing it. Some clones are missing from TCRdb's copy, which holds only in-frame ones; the method was immunoSEQ multiplex PCR. The sample records under 250,000 clones, around 57% being singletons. Germline V gene sequence: CDR1 MNHNS, CDR2 SASEGT. Trimming took 2 bases from V and 2 from J; bases not matched to a gene: 11. CDR3 length: 18 amino acids. Treatment in this sample: oral pan-JAK inhibitor, 5-10 mg twice daily. The chain recombines TRBV6-1 with TRBJ2-3; 9 nucleotides line up with TRBD2. The source of this sequence is a human donor with alopecia areata. The material was CD4+ T cells sorted from blood, obtained at week 4, from a patient treated with tofacitinib. CDR3 loop: CASSERGVAGAFTDTQYF. CDR3 bases: TGTGCCAGCAGTGAAAGGGGCGTAGCGGGGGCCTTCACAGATACGCAGTATTTT.